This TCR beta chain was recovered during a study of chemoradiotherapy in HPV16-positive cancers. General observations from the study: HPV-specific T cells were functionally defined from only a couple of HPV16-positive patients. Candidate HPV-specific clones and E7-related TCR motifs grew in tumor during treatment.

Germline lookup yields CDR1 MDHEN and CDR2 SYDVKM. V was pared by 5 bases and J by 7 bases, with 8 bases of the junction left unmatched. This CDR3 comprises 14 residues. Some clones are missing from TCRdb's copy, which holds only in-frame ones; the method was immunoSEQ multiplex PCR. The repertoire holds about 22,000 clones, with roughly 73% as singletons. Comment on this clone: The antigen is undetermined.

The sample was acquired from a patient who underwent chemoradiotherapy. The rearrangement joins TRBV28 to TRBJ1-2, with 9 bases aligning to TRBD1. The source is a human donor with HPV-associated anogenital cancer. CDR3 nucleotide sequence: TGTGCCAGCAGTCAGACGGGACAGGGAGGTGGCTACACCTTC. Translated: CASSQTGQGGGYTF.